This T cell receptor (beta chain) derives from a study of blood T cell repertoires in COVID-19. Study-wide background: Sites in the United States, Italy and Spain provided acute and convalescent COVID-19 samples. Sources were T cells, B-cell-depleted T cells, or PBMCs; the material itself was cDNA or gDNA.

As processed by the authors: Reference gene primer amplification yielded estimated nucleated cell counts. TCRdb keeps only in-frame clones here, not all; method: immunoSEQ multiplex PCR. V, J and clone size are those of that table, while D and trimming were read from the DNA. Here the sample spans 150,000 to 200,000 clones, approximately 82% being singletons. The CDR3 extends over 13 amino acids. The germline V gene encodes CDR1 KGHDR and CDR2 SFDVKD. Points on this clone: Relative to the germline gene, one junction end is altered; a read error may explain this.

The sample consisted of peripheral blood. This sequence joins TRBV24-1 and TRBJ2-3; a weak D match, TRBD2 (5 bases). This clonotype was sampled from a human donor with acute or convalescent COVID-19. The donor label of this sample is uncertain. This CDR3 is CATSLPSRDTQYF. CDR3 DNA: TGTGCCACCAGTCTGCCTAGCAGAGATACGCAGTATTTT.